Below are 27 T cell receptor beta chains sequenced from a single sample in a study of CD8 T cells in Susac syndrome. Reverse transcription of roughly 0.45 to 1 ug RNA was performed with random hexamers. MiXCR, applied by TCRdb to the immunoSEQ multiplex PCR reads, yields one record per CDR3 protein. The sample records a few hundred thousand distinct CDR3 sequences, 94% being singletons. The specimen was CD4+ T cells from PBMCs. These receptors all come from a human donor with Susac syndrome.

The chain links TRBV20-1 to TRBJ2-7; 7 positions agree with TRBD1. Looked up from germline, CDR1 is DFQATT and CDR2 is SNEGSKA (reference sequence). Unmatched junction bases numbered 10, after V lost 5 bases and J lost 3 bases. The CDR3 sequence is 14 residues long. The CDR3 sequence: CSAGPPGTDYEQYF. The CDR3 DNA sequence: TGCAGTGCTGGCCCACCCGGGACAGACTACGAGCAGTACTTC.

The chain uses TRBV4-3 and TRBJ1-2; D is unclear. Germline V gives CDR1 LGHNA, CDR2 YSLEER. V lost 2 bases and J 5 bases, leaving 12 bases between the germline ends. This CDR3 has 14 amino acids. The CDR3 sequence is CASSQQTAGYGYTF. CDR3 bases: TGCGCCAGCAGCCAACAGACGGCGGGGTATGGCTACACCTTC.

V is TRBV7-3 and J is TRBJ2-1, with 10 bases fitting TRBD2. The V gene end was trimmed by 0 bases and the J gene end by 8 bases; junction bases not matched to a gene: 13. The germline V gene encodes CDR1 SGHTA and CDR2 FQGTGA. The CDR3 contains 18 residues. The CDR3: CASSLTSASGGFGHEQFF. In DNA, the CDR3 is TGTGCCAGCAGCTTAACGAGCGCTAGCGGGGGCTTCGGCCATGAGCAGTTCTTC.

The rearrangement links TRBV18 to TRBJ1-1; 9 bases agree with TRBD1. J lost 3 bases, V lost 6 bases, and 2 bases had no gene match. This CDR3 contains 13 residues. The germline gives CDR1 KGHSH, CDR2 LQKENI. The CDR3 sequence: CASSTGGHTEAFF. The CDR3 DNA follows: TGTGCCAGCTCGACAGGGGGTCACACTGAAGCTTTCTTT.

This clonotype was recorded a few times. The chain uses TRBV19 and TRBJ2-7; D is possibly TRBD1 (5 bases). CDR1 and CDR2 (germline): LNHDA, SQIVND (reference sequence). Trimming stripped 4 bases from V and 1 base from J, with 8 bases between. CDR3 length: 13 amino acids. CDR3 sequence: CASSRQGSYEQYF. Written as DNA, the CDR3 is TGTGCCAGTAGTAGGCAGGGTTCCTACGAGCAGTACTTC.

The V call is TRBV30, the J call TRBJ2-2, with TRBD2 matching 10 bases. The CDR3 is 16 amino acids. The germline V gene has CDR1 GTSNPN and CDR2 SVGIG (reference sequence). The trim removed 0 bases at V and 2 bases at J, leaving 3 bases unmatched. The CDR3 coding sequence is TGTGCCTGGAGTGTACAGCGGGGGGGAAACACCGGGGAGCTGTTTTTT. Its translation: CAWSVQRGGNTGELFF.

The chain uses TRBV27 and TRBJ2-6, with 8 bases fitting TRBD1. The trim removed 6 bases at V and 0 bases at J, leaving 7 bases unmatched. The CDR3 runs 17 residues. The germline gives CDR1 MNHEY, CDR2 SMNVEV (reference sequence). CDR3 bases: TGTGCCAGCAGGACGGACAGGGTACTCTCTGGGGCCAACGTCCTGACTTTC. Translated: CASRTDRVLSGANVLTF.

A few counts support this clonotype. This rearrangement joins TRBV7-2 to TRBJ2-3, with 10 bases that match TRBD2. In germline, CDR1 is SGHTA, CDR2 FQGNSA. The CDR3 covers 14 residues. With 3 bases clipped from V and 4 bases from J, the junction kept 1 base outside the gene matches. The CDR3 region is CASSFGTSADTQYF. The CDR3 DNA sequence: TGTGCCAGCAGCTTCGGGACTAGCGCAGATACGCAGTATTTT.

The rearrangement joins TRBV12-3 or TRBV12-4 to TRBJ1-2, with TRBD1 identical over 9 bases. CDR3 length: 13 amino acids. After removal of 1 base from V and 6 bases from J, the junction contained 0 bases not matched to a gene. CDR3 DNA sequence: TGTGCCAGCAGTTTAGACAGGGGGCATGGCTACACCTTC. Residues: CASSLDRGHGYTF.

The chain is built from TRBV2 and TRBJ1-3; D is ambiguous. Between the trimmed V and J ends, which lost 4 bases and 0 bases, there was a span of 16 bases. Per the germline V gene, CDR1 is SNHLY and CDR2 is FYNNEI. The CDR3 length is 17 residues. The CDR3 DNA sequence: TGTGCCAGCAGTGTCCCGGCGAGATGGAGCTCTGGAAACACCATATATTTT. Translated, it gives CASSVPARWSSGNTIYF. Supplemented by reference TRBV2 and TRBJ1-3, the full variable domain reads EPEVTQTPSHQVTQMGQEVILRCVPISNHLYFYWYRQILGQKVEFLVSFYNNEISEKSEIFDDQFSVERPDGSNFTLKIRSTKLEDSAMYFCASSVPARWSSGNTIYFGEGSWLTVV.

This clonotype was detected only a few times. The rearrangement uses TRBV2 and TRBJ2-3, with 8 bases lining up with TRBD1. Germline CDR1 reads SNHLY; CDR2 reads FYNNEI. The ends lost 5 bases at V and 2 bases at J; junction bases unmatched: 3. This CDR3 region has 14 residues. CDR3 in amino acids: CASSWTGSTDTQYF. The CDR3, as DNA: TGTGCCAGCAGTTGGACAGGGTCCACAGATACGCAGTATTTT.

The CDR3 is CASSTPLAEQFF. The CDR3 DNA sequence: TGTGCCAGCAGCACTCCCCTAGCGGAGCAGTTCTTC. The J gene is TRBJ2-1, the V gene TRBV13, with D possibly matching TRBD2 (6 bases). The CDR3 is made up of 12 amino acids. Germline V gene data show CDR1 as PRHDT and CDR2 as FYEKMQ (reference sequence). V gave up 5 bases and J gave up 10 bases, with 12 bases separating them. Variable domain in full (rest from reference TRBV13 and TRBJ2-1): AAGVIQSPRHLIKEKRETATLKCYPIPRHDTVYWYQQGPGQDPQFLISFYEKMQSDKGSIPDRFSAQQFSDYHSELNMSSLELGDSALYFCASSTPLAEQFFGPGTRLTVL.

The genes are TRBV7-2 and TRBJ1-1; D gene ambiguous. The V end lost 5 bases, the J end lost 4 bases, and 14 bases lay between the germline ends. This CDR3 spans 14 amino acids. CDR1 SGHTA and CDR2 FQGNSA come from the germline V gene. CDR3 region: CASSPRRESTEAFF. The CDR3 DNA sequence: TGTGCCAGCAGCCCACGCCGAGAGAGCACTGAAGCTTTCTTT.

The chain carries TRBV20-1 and TRBJ2-1; 13 bases fit TRBD2. The CDR3 loop spans 15 amino acids. The germline V gene encodes CDR1 DFQATT and CDR2 SNEGSKA (reference sequence). The trim removed 4 bases at V and 6 bases at J, leaving 6 bases unmatched. This CDR3 reads CSATRLAGGGNEQFF. CDR3 in DNA: TGCAGTGCTACTAGACTAGCGGGGGGAGGCAATGAGCAGTTCTTC.

This chain joins TRBV29-1 and TRBJ1-1; D might be TRBD1 (5 bases). Germline V lookup: CDR1 SQVTM, CDR2 ANQGSEA. V shed 5 bases and J shed 0 bases, with 16 bases lying between them. The CDR3 sequence is 15 residues long. The CDR3 protein is CSVPGPGIMNTEAFF. Here the CDR3 DNA reads TGCAGCGTTCCGGGACCGGGTATCATGAACACTGAAGCTTTCTTT.

The chain is built from TRBV3-1 and TRBJ2-1; TRBD2 matches 8 bases. The germline gives CDR1 LGHDT, CDR2 YNNKEL (reference sequence). The CDR3 loop spans 15 amino acids. The V and J ends lost 0 bases and 5 bases, in that order; junction bases with no gene match: 3. For the CDR3, the DNA is TGTGCCAGCAGCCAAGACCGGGGGGGCCACAATGAGCAGTTCTTC. Its translation: CASSQDRGGHNEQFF.

As regards this clonotype: The junction departs from germline at one end; a sequencing error may be responsible. The gene calls are TRBV2 and TRBJ2-1; D gene uncertain. The CDR3 runs 12 residues. Germline values: CDR1 SNHLY, CDR2 FYNNEI. The CDR3 DNA reads TGTGCCAGCAGTGAAGCGGTATCCACGGCCCTCTTC. Its protein is CASSEAVSTALF.

The rearrangement joins TRBV9 to TRBJ2-1; the D is unclear. The V end lost 0 bases, the J end lost 0 bases, and 13 bases lay between the germline ends. From germline, CDR1 is SGDLS and CDR2 YYNGEE. The CDR3 totals 17 residues. DNA of the CDR3: TGTGCCAGCAGCGTAGCGGCGACCCTCAGCTCCTACAATGAGCAGTTCTTC. The encoded protein is CASSVAATLSSYNEQFF.

V usage is TRBV4-1 and J usage is TRBJ1-6; possibly TRBD1 for D (6 bases). V lost 4 bases, J lost 5 bases, and 15 bases lay in between. CDR3 length: 16 residues. From germline, CDR1 is MGHRA and CDR2 YSYEKL. Here the CDR3 reads CASSLPTGGHNSPLHF. In nucleotides, the CDR3 is TGCGCCAGCAGCCTACCCACGGGGGGCCATAATTCACCCCTCCACTTT.

V usage is TRBV18 and J usage is TRBJ2-7; possible D gene TRBD1, 6 bases. The CDR3 loop spans 13 amino acids. V lost 0 bases and J 6 bases, leaving 9 bases between the germline ends. Germline-derived CDR1 and CDR2 are KGHSH and LQKENI. The CDR3 protein is CASSPPGRGEQYF. DNA for the CDR3: TGTGCCAGCTCACCACCGGGCAGGGGCGAGCAGTACTTC.

V gene TRBV5-1 combines with J gene TRBJ1-4; 8 nucleotides match TRBD1. The CDR3 is 16 amino acids. From germline, CDR1 is SGHRS and CDR2 YFSETQ. Trimming at V came to 0 bases and at J to 7 bases, leaving 8 bases not matched to a gene. The CDR3 spells CASSLEPGQGGEKLFF. The CDR3 DNA sequence: TGCGCCAGCAGCTTGGAACCTGGACAGGGCGGTGAAAAACTGTTTTTT.

This chain uses TRBV7-9 with TRBJ1-2; 7 nucleotides line up with TRBD1. The CDR3 totals 13 residues. Germline-derived CDR1 and CDR2 are SEHNR and FQNEAQ (reference sequence). J was trimmed by 8 bases and V by 1 base; bases with no gene match: 4. CDR3 bases: TGTGCCAGCAGCTTAGTAGGGGGCGACGGCTACACCTTC. Protein sequence: CASSLVGGDGYTF.

The chain has TRBV20-1 and TRBJ2-7; D unclear. Trimming left V 5 bases short and J 6 bases short, with 11 bases between. The CDR3 has 11 amino acids. Germline assignment: CDR1 DFQATT and CDR2 SNEGSKA (reference sequence). The CDR3 region is CSAGVMGEQYF. The CDR3 DNA reads as TGCAGTGCTGGCGTGATGGGCGAGCAGTACTTC.

The chain is built from TRBV7-9 and TRBJ1-1; D gene uncertain. V was shortened by 1 base and J by 11 bases, with 14 bases between the two germline ends. Germline-derived CDR1 and CDR2 are SEHNR and FQNEAQ (reference sequence). The CDR3 has 13 residues. The CDR3 is CASSLEYSLLAFF. The CDR3 DNA is TGTGCCAGCAGCTTAGAGTACAGCCTGCTTGCTTTCTTT.

V usage is TRBV28 and J usage is TRBJ1-2; possible D gene TRBD1, 5 bases. The V end lost 8 bases, the J end lost 4 bases, and 14 bases lay between the germline ends. CDR1 is MDHEN and CDR2 is SYDVKM in the germline V gene. CDR3 length: 13 residues. CDR3 in amino acids: CASAVGQAYGYTF. Written as DNA, the CDR3 is TGTGCCAGCGCCGTGGGGCAGGCCTATGGCTACACCTTC.

The V gene is TRBV3-1, the J gene TRBJ1-2; D remains ambiguous. This CDR3 spans 15 amino acids. CDR1 LGHDT and CDR2 YNNKEL come from the germline V gene (reference sequence). Trimming cost V 1 base and J 1 base, with 10 bases left between them. This CDR3 reads CASSQGFQDNYGYTF. The DNA for the CDR3 is TGTGCCAGCAGCCAAGGATTCCAGGATAACTATGGCTACACCTTC.

This chain links TRBV11-2 with TRBJ2-3; tentatively, D is TRBD2 (5 bases). Deletions cut 4 bases from V and 1 base from J, with 15 bases between. The germline V gene has CDR1 SGHAT and CDR2 FQNNGV. The CDR3 totals 16 residues. The CDR3 nucleotides are TGTGCCAGCAGCTCGCGTAGTTGGGGAGGCACAGATACGCAGTATTTT. Its protein is CASSSRSWGGTDTQYF.